This T cell receptor (beta chain) was profiled in a study of blood T cell repertoires in COVID-19. For the study at large: Some COVID-19 samples were acute and others convalescent; all came from the United States, Italy and Spain.

In the original workflow: Reference gene primer amplification gave nucleated cell count estimates. The table came from immunoSEQ multiplex PCR; TCRdb's copy has only in-frame clones and leaves some out. The D gene and trimming were derived from the DNA, and the V and J assignments and clone size from that table. The profile shows some 300,000 clones, more than 85% of them singletons. The CDR3 is 18 amino acids. Germline CDR1 and CDR2: LGHDT and YNNKEL (reference sequence). The germline V and J ends were trimmed by 0 bases and 4 bases, with 19 bases remaining between them. Material: peripheral blood. This TCR was recovered from a man aged 65-85 years with acute or convalescent COVID-19. V gene TRBV3-1 (or the pseudogene TRBV3-2) combines with J gene TRBJ2-4, with D perhaps matching TRBD2 (5 bases). CDR3 in amino acids: CASSQDGGSLTEKNIQYF. For the CDR3, the DNA is TGTGCCAGCAGCCAAGACGGAGGAAGCCTCACCGAAAAAAACATTCAGTACTTC.